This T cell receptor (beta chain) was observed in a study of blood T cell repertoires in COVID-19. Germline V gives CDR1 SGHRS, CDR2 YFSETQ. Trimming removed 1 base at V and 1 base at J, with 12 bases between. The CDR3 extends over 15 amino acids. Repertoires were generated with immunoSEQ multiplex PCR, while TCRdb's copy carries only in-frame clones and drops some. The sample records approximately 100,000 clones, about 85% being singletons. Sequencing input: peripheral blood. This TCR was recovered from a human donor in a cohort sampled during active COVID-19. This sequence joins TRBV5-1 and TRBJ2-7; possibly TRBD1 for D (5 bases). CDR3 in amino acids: CASSLWAGISYEQYF. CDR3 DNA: TGCGCCAGCAGCTTGTGGGCAGGGATATCCTACGAGCAGTACTTC.